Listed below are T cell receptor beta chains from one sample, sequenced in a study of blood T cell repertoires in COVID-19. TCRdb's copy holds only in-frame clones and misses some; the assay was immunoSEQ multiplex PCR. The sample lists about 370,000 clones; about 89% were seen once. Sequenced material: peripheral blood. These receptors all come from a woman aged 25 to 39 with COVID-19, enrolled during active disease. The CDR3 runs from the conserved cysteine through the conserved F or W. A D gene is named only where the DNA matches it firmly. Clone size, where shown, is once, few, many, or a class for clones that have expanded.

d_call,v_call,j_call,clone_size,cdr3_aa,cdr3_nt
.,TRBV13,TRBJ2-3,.,CASSLAGGRTDTQYF,TGTGCCAGCAGCTTAGCTGGGGGCCGCACAGATACGCAGTATTTT
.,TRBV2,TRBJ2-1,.,CASSVDFSSYNEQFF,TGTGCCAGCAGCGTCGACTTTAGCTCCTACAATGAGCAGTTCTTC
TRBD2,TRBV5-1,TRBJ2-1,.,CASSLIALAGAYEQFF,TGCGCCAGCAGCTTGATTGCGCTAGCGGGAGCATATGAGCAGTTCTTC
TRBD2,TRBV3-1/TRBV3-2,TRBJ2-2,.,CASSGGLAGELFF,TGTGCCAGCAGCGGCGGACTAGCCGGGGAGCTGTTTTTT
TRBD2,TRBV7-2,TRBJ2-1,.,CASSLAGLAGGDEQFF,TGTGCCAGCAGCTTAGCAGGACTAGCGGGAGGTGATGAGCAGTTCTTC
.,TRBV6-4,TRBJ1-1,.,CASSDSILSGGAFF,TGTGCCAGCAGTGACTCGATCCTTTCCGGTGGAGCTTTCTTT
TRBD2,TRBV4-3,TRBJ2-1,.,CASSQAPGTSGKNEQFF,TGCGCCAGCAGCCAAGCCCCCGGGACTAGCGGGAAGAATGAGCAGTTCTTC
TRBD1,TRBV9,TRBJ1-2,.,CASSDRGEGYTF,TGTGCCAGCAGCGACAGGGGAGAGGGCTACACCTTC
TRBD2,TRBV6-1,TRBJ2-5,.,CASSEYGLAGGFQETQYF,TGTGCCAGCAGTGAATATGGACTAGCGGGGGGATTCCAAGAGACCCAGTACTTC
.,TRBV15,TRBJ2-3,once,CATSTFFGQISTDTQYF,TGTGCCACCAGCACCTTTTTCGGACAGATAAGCACAGATACGCAGTATTTT
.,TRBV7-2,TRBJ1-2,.,CASSPTGFEGYGYTF,TGTGCCAGCAGCCCCACAGGGTTCGAGGGCTATGGCTACACCTTC
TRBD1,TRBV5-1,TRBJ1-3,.,CASSDRGPGNTIYF,TGCGCCAGCAGCGACAGGGGGCCTGGAAACACCATATATTTT
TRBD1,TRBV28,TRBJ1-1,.,CASSSGQDVRMAFF,TGTGCCAGCAGCTCAGGACAGGATGTTCGGATGGCTTTCTTT
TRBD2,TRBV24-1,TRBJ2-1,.,CATSDLKLVTSGWHNEQFF,TGTGCCACCAGTGACCTCAAACTCGTAACTAGCGGGTGGCACAATGAGCAGTTCTTC
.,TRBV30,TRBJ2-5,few,CAWSVIPGETQYF,TGTGCCTGGAGTGTAATTCCGGGGGAGACCCAGTACTTC
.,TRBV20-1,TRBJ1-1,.,CSGRGNTEAFF,TGCAGTGGCAGGGGGAACACTGAAGCTTTCTTT
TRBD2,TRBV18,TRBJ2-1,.,CASSPPWGLAGTNEQFF,TGTGCCAGCTCACCCCCCTGGGGACTAGCGGGAACGAATGAGCAGTTCTTC
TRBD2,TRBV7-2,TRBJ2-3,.,CASSLDSTSGSPRRSTQYF,TGTGCCAGCAGCTTAGACTCGACTAGCGGCTCCCCCCGGAGGTCTACGCAGTATTTT
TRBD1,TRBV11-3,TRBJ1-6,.,CASSLRDRANSPLHF,TGTGCCAGCAGCTTAAGGGACAGGGCCAATTCACCCCTCCACTTT
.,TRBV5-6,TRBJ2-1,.,CASSLGGMTSTEQFF,TGTGCCAGCAGCCTGGGCGGGATGACCTCCACTGAGCAGTTCTTC
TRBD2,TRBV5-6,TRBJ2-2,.,CASSRGLLAGELFF,TGTGCCAGCAGCAGGGGACTACTAGCTGGGGAGCTGTTTTTT
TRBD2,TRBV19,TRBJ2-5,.,CASSIPGLAGRRQETQYF,TGTGCCAGTAGTATTCCGGGGCTAGCGGGAAGACGTCAAGAGACCCAGTACTTC
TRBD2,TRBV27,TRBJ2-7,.,CASSLSGGGPYEQYF,TGTGCCAGCAGTTTATCCGGGGGGGGACCCTACGAGCAGTACTTC
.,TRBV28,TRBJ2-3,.,CASTEGGGRRTDTQYF,TGTGCCAGCACCGAAGGAGGTGGACGAAGGACAGATACGCAGTATTTT
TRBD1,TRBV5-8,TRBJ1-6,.,CASRYTGGDSYSPLHF,TGTGCCAGCAGGTACACAGGGGGCGATTCTTATTCACCCCTCCACTTT
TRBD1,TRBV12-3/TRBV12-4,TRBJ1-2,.,CASSSNRGHGYTF,TGTGCCAGCAGTTCGAACAGGGGGCATGGCTACACCTTC
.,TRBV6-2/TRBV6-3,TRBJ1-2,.,CASSYVRESLYGYTF,TGTGCCAGCAGTTACGTGAGGGAGTCCTTATATGGCTACACCTTC
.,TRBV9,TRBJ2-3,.,CASSVDQGPQYF,TGTGCCAGCAGCGTAGATCAGGGGCCGCAGTATTTT
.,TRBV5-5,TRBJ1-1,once,CASRPPVSMNTEAFF,TGTGCCAGCAGACCCCCGGTTTCCATGAACACTGAAGCTTTCTTT
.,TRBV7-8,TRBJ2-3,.,CASSVRDSVAGDTQYF,TGTGCCAGCAGCGTAAGGGATAGCGTGGCGGGAGATACGCAGTATTTT
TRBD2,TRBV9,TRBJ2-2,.,CASSKGLAVNTGELFF,TGTGCCAGCAGCAAGGGACTAGCTGTGAACACCGGGGAGCTGTTTTTT